The 22 T cell receptor beta chains below come from one sample, sequenced in a study of blood T cell repertoires in COVID-19. Assay: immunoSEQ multiplex PCR; the TCRdb copy retains only in-frame clones and omits some. The sample has approximately 450,000 clones, around 87% seen once. Sequenced sample: PBMCs or T cells enriched from blood (not recorded which). The receptors stem from a man younger than 45 who had recovered from COVID-19.

This clone has a handful of counts. The V gene is TRBV28, the J gene TRBJ1-2; TRBD1 might be the D (5 bases). Trimming shortened V by 5 bases and J by 5 bases, and 12 bases separated the two germline ends. The CDR3 spans 13 residues. Germline assignment: CDR1 MDHEN and CDR2 SYDVKM. CDR3 bases: TGTGCCAGCAGTCGCCCACAGGTTTATGGCTACACCTTC. It codes for CASSRPQVYGYTF.

The V and J genes are TRBV7-9 and TRBJ1-1; 8 bases line up with TRBD1. This CDR3 is built from 14 residues. Germline V gene data show CDR1 as SEHNR and CDR2 as FQNEAQ (reference sequence). J was trimmed by 1 base and V by 6 bases; bases with no gene match: 4. The CDR3 region has the DNA TGTGCCAGCAGTTCCGGGACAGGGAACACTGAAGCTTTCTTT. It is translated as CASSSGTGNTEAFF. Full variable domain (rest looked up from reference TRBV7-9 and TRBJ1-1): DTGVSQNPRHKITKRGQNVTFRCDPISEHNRLYWYRQTLGQGPEFLTYFQNEAQLEKSRLLSDRFSAERPKGSFSTLEIQRTEQGDSAMYLCASSSGTGNTEAFFGQGTRLTVV.

The gene calls are TRBV7-2 and TRBJ2-5; 15 nucleotides line up with TRBD2. The length of the CDR3 is 17 residues. J gave up 5 bases and V 5 bases, and 9 bases lay outside the gene matches. Per germline, CDR1 SGHTA and CDR2 FQGNSA. The DNA for the CDR3 is TGTGCCAGCAGCCTACGGACTAGCGGGAGGGCCGGGGAGACCCAGTACTTC. The encoded protein is CASSLRTSGRAGETQYF.

The table lists this clone with a count of one. One end of the junction varies from germline; a read error may be responsible. The CDR3 DNA reads as TGTGCCAGCAGTTTATTAGTCGGCGGCAAGACCCACCATTTT. It codes for CASSLLVGGKTHHF. The chain uses TRBV28 and TRBJ1-5; the D is unclear. The CDR3 spans 14 residues. CDR1 and CDR2 from the germline V gene are MDHEN and SYDVKM.

This clone was recorded only once. The V and J genes are TRBV7-9 and TRBJ1-4; 9 positions match TRBD1. Germline V lookup: CDR1 SEHNR, CDR2 FQNEAQ (reference sequence). The CDR3 has 17 residues. V was clipped by 8 bases and J by 0 bases; unmatched bases: 10. The CDR3 DNA sequence: TGTGCCAGCGGCGGGACAGGGAATCTTGCAACTAATGAAAAACTGTTTTTT. Encoded protein: CASGGTGNLATNEKLFF.

This chain uses TRBV6-5 with TRBJ2-3, with D perhaps matching TRBD1 (6 bases). Germline CDR1 MNHEY, CDR2 SVGAGI. V was pared by 7 bases and J by 3 bases, with 14 bases between. This CDR3 contains 14 residues. The CDR3 DNA is TGTGCCAGCAACGAACAGGGCCCTACAGATACGCAGTATTTT. The encoded protein is CASNEQGPTDTQYF.

The chain employs TRBV29-1 and TRBJ2-7; tentative D call: TRBD1 (6 bases). Trimming stripped 1 base from V and 6 bases from J, with 7 bases between. Per the germline V gene, CDR1 is SQVTM and CDR2 is ANQGSEA. The CDR3 has 11 amino acids. The CDR3: CSVEATGEQYF. CDR3 DNA sequence: TGCAGCGTTGAAGCGACAGGCGAGCAGTACTTC.

This clone was observed once. The chain is built from TRBV29-1 and TRBJ2-1; a possible D gene is TRBD2 (5 bases). The CDR3 consists of 14 residues. V gave up 4 bases and J gave up 7 bases, with 17 bases separating them. Per germline, CDR1 SQVTM and CDR2 ANQGSEA. The CDR3 sequence: CSVGHVGSTNEQFF. The CDR3 DNA reads as TGCAGCGTTGGACACGTGGGGAGTACTAATGAGCAGTTCTTC.

V is TRBV4-1 and J is TRBJ2-7; the match to TRBD2 covers 8 bases. Germline lookup yields CDR1 MGHRA and CDR2 YSYEKL. This CDR3 is built from 17 residues. With 2 bases clipped from V and 1 base from J, the junction kept 10 bases outside the gene matches. The CDR3 spells CASSQPKVAGKSYEQYF. The CDR3 bases are TGCGCCAGCAGCCAACCTAAAGTAGCGGGAAAGTCCTACGAGCAGTACTTC.

The V call is TRBV19, the J call TRBJ1-1; maybe TRBD1 (5 bases). V lost 6 bases and J lost 5, with 10 bases in between. Germline CDR1 LNHDA, CDR2 SQIVND (reference sequence). The CDR3 spans 12 residues. In DNA form, the CDR3 reads TGTGCCAGTAGATCGACAGTGACTGAAGCTTTCTTT. It specifies CASRSTVTEAFF.

The V gene is TRBV5-1, the J gene TRBJ1-6, with a tentative D call TRBD1 (5 bases). The germline V and J ends were trimmed by 4 bases and 6 bases, with 14 bases remaining between them. Germline V gene lookup returns CDR1 SGHRS and CDR2 YFSETQ. CDR3 length equals 15 residues. DNA for the CDR3: TGCGCCAGCAGCCGCCTGGGGGGACTTAATTCACCCCTCCACTTT. Translating gives CASSRLGGLNSPLHF.

This clone was found a few times. The chain is built from TRBV5-1 and TRBJ1-6, with 7 bases fitting TRBD1. This CDR3 has 13 amino acids. Looked up from germline, CDR1 is SGHRS and CDR2 is YFSETQ. V shed 5 bases and J 5 bases; nucleotides not matched to a gene: 1. CDR3 coding DNA: TGCGCCAGCAGAACAGGGGATAATTCACCCCTCCACTTT. Amino acids: CASRTGDNSPLHF. The full variable domain, in which reference TRBV5-1 and TRBJ1-6 provide the parts outside the CDR3, is KAGVTQTPRYLIKTRGQQVTLSCSPISGHRSVSWYQQTPGQGLQFLFEYFSETQRNKGNFPGRFSGRQFSNSRSEMNVSTLELGDSALYLCASRTGDNSPLHFGNGTRLTVT.

J is TRBJ1-2 and V is TRBV5-4; no definite D call. The CDR3 contains 13 residues. The germline CDR1 and CDR2 sequences are SGHNT and YYREEE (reference sequence). Deletions cut 0 bases from V and 7 bases from J, with 10 bases between. In nucleotides, the CDR3 is TGTGCCAGCAGCTTGGGAGGGTTTGGTGGCTACACCTTC. Translated: CASSLGGFGGYTF.

The CDR3, as DNA: TGCGCCAGCAGCTTGGGGACTCAGGCTAGCACAGATACGCAGTATTTT. It is translated as CASSLGTQASTDTQYF. The chain carries TRBV5-1 and TRBJ2-3, with D possibly being TRBD2 (5 bases). The V end was cut by 0 bases, the J end by 0 bases, with 11 bases between. The CDR3 runs 16 residues. Germline CDR1 is SGHRS and CDR2 is YFSETQ.

This clone was seen at least ten times. This rearrangement joins TRBV19 to TRBJ2-1; 14 bases are shared with TRBD2. From germline, CDR1 is LNHDA and CDR2 SQIVND (reference sequence). The trim removed 7 bases at V and 8 bases at J, leaving 10 bases unmatched. The CDR3 has 16 amino acids. This CDR3 reads CASKGTSGRSGYEQFF. The DNA for the CDR3 is TGTGCCAGTAAGGGGACTAGCGGGAGAAGCGGTTATGAGCAGTTCTTC.

The chain links TRBV27 to TRBJ1-2, with D hard to call. V shed 4 bases and J shed 4 bases, with 10 bases lying between them. The CDR3 runs to 13 residues. Looked up from germline, CDR1 is MNHEY and CDR2 is SMNVEV (reference sequence). In DNA form, the CDR3 reads TGTGCCAGCAGTTACCACAATTTCTATGGCTACACCTTC. Residues: CASSYHNFYGYTF.

The gene calls are TRBV7-9 and TRBJ1-6, with a weak D call TRBD1 (6 bases). The length of the CDR3 is 16 residues. Trimming took 4 bases from V and 8 from J, leaving 18 bases between them. Germline lookup yields CDR1 SEHNR and CDR2 FQNEAQ (reference sequence). The CDR3 spells CASSSGTLAGYSPLHF. The CDR3 coding sequence is TGTGCCAGCAGCTCCGGGACACTGGCTGGCTATTCACCCCTCCACTTT.

The chain has TRBV5-1 and TRBJ2-7; D is perhaps TRBD1 (6 bases). V was shortened by 0 bases and J by 2 bases, with 12 bases between the two germline ends. Germline values: CDR1 SGHRS, CDR2 YFSETQ. This CDR3 region has 15 residues. This CDR3 is CASSLVTGLTYEQYF. In DNA form, the CDR3 reads TGCGCCAGCAGCTTGGTGACAGGACTTACCTACGAGCAGTACTTC. Full variable domain (rest looked up from reference TRBV5-1 and TRBJ2-7): KAGVTQTPRYLIKTRGQQVTLSCSPISGHRSVSWYQQTPGQGLQFLFEYFSETQRNKGNFPGRFSGRQFSNSRSEMNVSTLELGDSALYLCASSLVTGLTYEQYFGPGTRLTVT.

The rearrangement joins TRBV28 to TRBJ2-7; D unresolved. The CDR3 is 16 amino acids. Germline-derived CDR1 and CDR2 are MDHEN and SYDVKM. The V and J ends lost 1 base and 2 bases respectively, with 15 bases between them. The CDR3 DNA is TGTGCCAGCAGTTTATATGTCGATCTGGGCGCCTACGAGCAGTACTTC. Translation: CASSLYVDLGAYEQYF.

As DNA, the CDR3 is TGTGCCAGCAGCCAAAACAGGGACTACTCTGGAAACACCATATATTTT. Amino acids: CASSQNRDYSGNTIYF. This sequence joins TRBV3-1 (or the pseudogene TRBV3-2) and TRBJ1-3; possible D gene TRBD1, 6 bases. The V and J ends lost 2 bases and 0 bases respectively, with 11 bases between them. Per germline, CDR1 LGHDT and CDR2 YNNKEL (reference sequence). The CDR3 consists of 16 residues.

This clone was counted only a few times. The chain carries TRBV19 and TRBJ1-1; D call uncertain. The CDR3 consists of 13 residues. V was cut by 5 bases and J by 0 bases, with 7 bases left in between. Germline CDR1 and CDR2: LNHDA and SQIVND (reference sequence). The CDR3 region is CASSLTMNTEAFF. The CDR3 nucleotides read TGTGCCAGTAGTCTCACAATGAACACTGAAGCTTTCTTT.

The chain couples TRBV2 to TRBJ2-2; 14 bases map to TRBD2. The CDR3 length is 17 residues. Germline loops: CDR1 SNHLY, CDR2 FYNNEI. V lost 6 bases to trimming and J lost 6 bases; unmatched junction nucleotides: 9. The CDR3 nucleotides read TGTGCCAGCAGGCTGACTAGCGGGAGGGATTTGGCCGGGGAGCTGTTTTTT. Translating it yields CASRLTSGRDLAGELFF.